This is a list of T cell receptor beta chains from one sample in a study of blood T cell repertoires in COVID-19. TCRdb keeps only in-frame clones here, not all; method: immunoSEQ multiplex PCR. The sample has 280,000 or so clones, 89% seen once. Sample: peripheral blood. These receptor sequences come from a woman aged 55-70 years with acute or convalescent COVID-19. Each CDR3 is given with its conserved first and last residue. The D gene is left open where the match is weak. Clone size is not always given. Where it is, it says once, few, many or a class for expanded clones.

CDR3nt: TGTGCCAGTAGTATAGCAAGACAGGGTATAGACTATGGCTACACCTTC
CDR3aa: CASSIARQGIDYGYTF
v_gene: TRBV19
j_gene: TRBJ1-2
d_gene: TRBD1
abundance: NA

CDR3nt: TGTGCCAGCAGCTGGGACAGAGCCTACGAGCAGTACTTC
CDR3aa: CASSWDRAYEQYF
v_gene: TRBV28
j_gene: TRBJ2-7
d_gene: TRBD1
abundance: NA

CDR3nt: TGCGCCAGCAGCCAAGAAGGGGGGGACCCAGATACGCAGTATTTT
CDR3aa: CASSQEGGDPDTQYF
v_gene: TRBV4-1
j_gene: TRBJ2-3
d_gene: NA
abundance: NA

CDR3nt: TGTGCCAGCAGCGTTGCTAGCGGGGCCTACGAGCAGTACTTC
CDR3aa: CASSVASGAYEQYF
v_gene: TRBV2
j_gene: TRBJ2-7
d_gene: TRBD2
abundance: once

CDR3nt: TGTGCCATCACGCAGGGGGTAGCTGGAAACACCATATATTTT
CDR3aa: CAITQGVAGNTIYF
v_gene: TRBV10-3
j_gene: TRBJ1-3
d_gene: TRBD1
abundance: once

CDR3nt: TGTGCCAGCAGCTTGGCTCAAAACAGGGCTAATGAAAAACTGTTTTTT
CDR3aa: CASSLAQNRANEKLFF
v_gene: TRBV5-6
j_gene: TRBJ1-4
d_gene: NA
abundance: NA

CDR3nt: TGTGCCAGCAGCTTTCGGGGGGATAGCAATCAGCCCCAGCATTTT
CDR3aa: CASSFRGDSNQPQHF
v_gene: TRBV7-2
j_gene: TRBJ1-5
d_gene: NA
abundance: NA

CDR3nt: TGCGCCAGCAGCCCCGGACTAGCGGGGGCCCTCACAGATACGCAGTATTTT
CDR3aa: CASSPGLAGALTDTQYF
v_gene: TRBV5-1
j_gene: TRBJ2-3
d_gene: TRBD2
abundance: NA

CDR3nt: TGCAGCGTGGTTGGACAGGACCTTATGTCAGGCTACACCTTC
CDR3aa: CSVVGQDLMSGYTF
v_gene: TRBV29-1
j_gene: TRBJ1-2
d_gene: TRBD1
abundance: few

CDR3nt: TGTGCCACCAGTGACTCCATAACTAGCGGGGGGCCCAACACAGATACGCAGTATTTT
CDR3aa: CATSDSITSGGPNTDTQYF
v_gene: TRBV24-1
j_gene: TRBJ2-3
d_gene: TRBD2
abundance: NA

CDR3nt: TGTGCCTCTCCGCCAGGGGCCTCTGGGGCCAACGTCCTGACTTTC
CDR3aa: CASPPGASGANVLTF
v_gene: TRBV7-9
j_gene: TRBJ2-6
d_gene: NA
abundance: NA

CDR3nt: TGTGCCAGCAGCCCGAACAGGGTTCGTAATGAAAAACTGTTTTTT
CDR3aa: CASSPNRVRNEKLFF
v_gene: TRBV5-8
j_gene: TRBJ1-4
d_gene: NA
abundance: NA

CDR3nt: TGTGCCAGCAGCTTAGAGGGCACGGGGTCCGGGACCTACGAGCAGTACTTC
CDR3aa: CASSLEGTGSGTYEQYF
v_gene: TRBV11-3
j_gene: TRBJ2-7
d_gene: NA
abundance: NA

CDR3nt: TGCAGCGTTAAAGGGGGAGGTAGGTCCTACGAGCAGTACTTC
CDR3aa: CSVKGGGRSYEQYF
v_gene: TRBV29-1
j_gene: TRBJ2-7
d_gene: NA
abundance: NA

CDR3nt: TGTGCCATCAGTGAGAGCGGGGGGGCTGGTGAGCAGTTCTTC
CDR3aa: CAISESGGAGEQFF
v_gene: TRBV10-3
j_gene: TRBJ2-1
d_gene: TRBD2
abundance: NA